A selection of T cell receptor beta chains follows, all from one sample in a study of T cell changes during pregnancy in multiple sclerosis. Some clones are missing from TCRdb's copy, which holds only in-frame ones; the method was immunoSEQ multiplex PCR. The repertoire holds about 40,000 clones, over 80% seen once, with approximately 5.3% in the top ten. The sample was peripheral blood, taken in the first trimester of pregnancy. Receptors were obtained from a female donor in good health, enrolled as a control in a pregnancy study. Each CDR3 is given with its conserved first and last residue. A D gene is named only where the DNA matches it firmly. Some rows have no size entry. The others give once, few or many, or a class for an expanded clone.

j_gene | v_gene | d_gene | abundance | CDR3aa | CDR3nt
TRBJ1-4 | TRBV7-2 | - | - | CASSLTGKEKLFF | TGTGCCAGCAGCTTAACAGGGAAGGAAAAACTGTTTTTT
TRBJ1-5 | TRBV5-6 | - | - | CASSRSPYGPQHF | TGTGCCAGCAGCCGGTCCCCCTACGGGCCCCAGCATTTT
TRBJ2-3 | TRBV27 | TRBD2 | - | CASSFSSGTSTDTQYF | TGTGCCAGCAGTTTCTCTAGCGGGACCAGCACAGATACGCAGTATTTT
TRBJ2-2 | TRBV7-2 | TRBD1 | - | CASSFWTGSTGELFF | TGTGCCAGCAGCTTCTGGACAGGATCCACCGGGGAGCTGTTTTTT
TRBJ2-2 | TRBV4-2 | TRBD2 | - | CASSQGSGGDTGELFF | TGTGCCAGCAGCCAAGGAAGCGGGGGGGACACCGGGGAGCTGTTTTTT
TRBJ1-1 | TRBV15 | - | - | CATSRLVGTGNTEAFF | TGTGCCACCAGCAGGCTCGTCGGTACAGGGAACACTGAAGCTTTCTTT
TRBJ2-5 | TRBV7-6 | TRBD2 | - | CASSLGASGGKETQYF | TGTGCCAGCAGCTTAGGAGCTAGCGGGGGAAAAGAGACCCAGTACTTC
TRBJ2-1 | TRBV4-1 | TRBD2 | once | CASSPGTRGGEQFF | TGCGCCAGCAGCCCCGGGACTAGAGGCGGTGAGCAGTTCTTC
TRBJ1-3 | TRBV30 | - | few | CAWRGHSSGNTIYF | TGTGCCTGGAGGGGACATAGCTCTGGAAACACCATATATTTT
TRBJ2-7 | TRBV28 | TRBD2 | - | CASSLRLAVSSYEQYF | TGTGCCAGCAGTTTGCGACTAGCGGTTAGCTCCTACGAGCAGTACTTC
TRBJ2-5 | TRBV18 | - | - | CASSPQNRNQETQYF | TGTGCCAGCTCACCACAGAACAGAAACCAAGAGACCCAGTACTTC
TRBJ2-1 | TRBV7-8 | TRBD2 | - | CASSVGLAGELEQFF | TGTGCCAGCAGCGTTGGACTAGCGGGAGAGCTTGAGCAGTTCTTC
TRBJ2-1 | TRBV6-4 | - | - | CASSRGNEQFF | TGTGCCAGCAGTAGAGGCAATGAGCAGTTCTTC
TRBJ1-4 | TRBV6-4 | TRBD1 | once | CASSDTDRVGANEKLFF | TGTGCCAGCAGTGACACGGACAGGGTCGGGGCTAATGAAAAACTGTTTTTT
TRBJ1-6 | TRBV6-1 | - | once | CASSEHLQGQVNSPLHF | TGTGCCAGCAGTGAACACCTTCAGGGGCAGGTTAATTCACCCCTCCACTTT
TRBJ1-6 | TRBV25-1 | TRBD1 | - | CASSGGQGTYSPLHF | TGTGCCAGCAGTGGAGGACAGGGGACCTACTCACCCCTCCACTTT
TRBJ1-1 | TRBV7-6 | TRBD1 | - | CASSSVPGQGAGTEAFF | TGTGCCAGCAGCTCCGTCCCGGGACAGGGGGCGGGCACTGAAGCTTTCTTT
TRBJ1-5 | TRBV6-1 | TRBD1 | - | CASSEIRGFVRQPQHF | TGTGCCAGCAGTGAGATCAGGGGGTTCGTTAGACAGCCCCAGCATTTT
TRBJ2-1 | TRBV27 | - | once | CASSSKARYSYNEQFF | TGTGCCAGCAGTTCTAAAGCGCGGTACTCCTACAATGAGCAGTTCTTC
TRBJ2-4 | TRBV10-3 | TRBD2 | - | CAISEGAGGLLENIQYF | TGTGCCATCAGTGAGGGGGCGGGGGGCCTTCTTGAAAACATTCAGTACTTC
TRBJ2-3 | TRBV5-5 | TRBD2 | - | CASSPQGLAPSTDTQYF | TGTGCCAGCAGCCCCCAAGGACTAGCGCCTAGCACAGATACGCAGTATTTT
TRBJ2-1 | TRBV11-2 | TRBD2 | once | CASRKLAGKGQEQFF | TGTGCCAGCAGAAAGCTAGCGGGAAAGGGGCAGGAGCAGTTCTTC
TRBJ1-2 | TRBV18 | - | - | CASSPRQGLDGYTF | TGTGCCAGCTCACCACGCCAGGGGTTGGATGGCTACACCTTC
TRBJ2-5 | TRBV19 | - | - | CASARTGGHQETQYF | TGTGCCAGTGCTCGGACAGGAGGGCATCAAGAGACCCAGTACTTC
TRBJ2-1 | TRBV7-2 | TRBD2 | - | CATAWTSGGSSYNEQFF | TGTGCCACGGCCTGGACTAGCGGGGGGAGCTCCTACAATGAGCAGTTCTTC
TRBJ1-3 | TRBV28 | TRBD1 | - | CASSLTGTGRNTIYF | TGTGCCAGCAGTCTTACCGGGACAGGGAGGAACACCATATATTTT
TRBJ2-5 | TRBV2 | - | - | CASKLLQETQYF | TGTGCCAGCAAACTCCTCCAAGAGACCCAGTACTTC
TRBJ1-2 | TRBV7-9 | - | once | CASSLGHAPYGYTF | TGTGCCAGCAGCTTGGGACACGCTCCGTATGGCTACACCTTC
TRBJ1-1 | TRBV4-3 | TRBD1 | few | CASSAGDSNTEAFF | TGCGCCAGCAGCGCCGGGGACAGCAACACTGAAGCTTTCTTT
TRBJ2-3 | TRBV27 | - | - | CASSLATRGGDTQYF | TGTGCCAGCAGTCTGGCGACTAGGGGGGGGGATACGCAGTATTTT
TRBJ1-1 | TRBV28 | - | few | CASSSPGINTEAFF | TGTGCCAGCAGTTCCCCAGGGATTAACACTGAAGCTTTCTTT
TRBJ2-7 | TRBV25-1 | TRBD1 | - | CASSVPGQGALGEQYF | TGTGCCAGCAGTGTACCGGGACAGGGGGCGCTTGGGGAGCAGTACTTC
TRBJ2-1 | TRBV6-6 | TRBD1 | - | CASRLDRVNNEQFF | TGTGCCAGCAGACTAGACAGGGTCAACAATGAGCAGTTCTTC
TRBJ2-6 | TRBV11-2 | - | - | CASSRQISGANVLTF | TGTGCCAGCAGCAGACAGATCTCTGGGGCCAACGTCCTGACTTTC
TRBJ2-3 | TRBV7-6 | TRBD1 | - | CASSLRQGADTQYF | TGTGCCAGCAGCCTTAGACAGGGGGCAGATACGCAGTATTTT
TRBJ1-3 | TRBV28 | - | - | CASSPPRSSGNTIYF | TGTGCCAGCTCCCCCCCACGGAGCTCTGGAAACACCATATATTTT
TRBJ2-4 | TRBV6-1 | TRBD2 | - | CASSLSEREYQYF | TGTGCCAGCAGTCTGTCAGAGCGGGAATATCAGTACTTC
TRBJ2-2 | TRBV5-1 | - | - | CASSFRDFTGELFF | TGCGCCAGCAGCTTTCGGGACTTCACCGGGGAGCTGTTTTTT
TRBJ2-2 | TRBV9 | - | - | CASSVVGGPGELFF | TGTGCCAGCAGCGTAGTAGGCGGGCCTGGGGAGCTGTTTTTT
TRBJ2-2 | TRBV6-4 | TRBD2 | few | CASSDSSGGTGELFF | TGTGCCAGCAGTGACTCTAGCGGGGGCACCGGGGAGCTGTTTTTT
TRBJ1-5 | TRBV9 | TRBD1 | - | CASSGDRDGNQPQHF | TGTGCCAGCAGCGGTGACAGGGACGGCAATCAGCCCCAGCATTTT
TRBJ2-1 | TRBV7-2 | - | - | CASSLARGWSDEQFF | TGTGCCAGCAGCTTAGCGAGGGGGTGGAGCGATGAGCAGTTCTTC
TRBJ1-1 | TRBV7-3 | - | - | CASSHGRGTEAFF | TGTGCCAGCAGCCATGGGCGGGGCACTGAAGCTTTCTTT
TRBJ2-7 | TRBV19 | TRBD1 | - | CASSTGTGLSYEQYF | TGTGCCAGTAGTACCGGGACAGGACTATCCTACGAGCAGTACTTC
TRBJ1-1 | TRBV30 | - | - | CAWSRRPGNTEAFF | TGTGCCTGGAGCCGAAGGCCGGGGAACACTGAAGCTTTCTTT
TRBJ1-4 | TRBV5-6 | TRBD1 | - | CASSLSETGREKLFF | TGTGCCAGCAGCTTGTCCGAGACAGGGCGCGAAAAACTGTTTTTT
TRBJ2-1 | TRBV7-6 | TRBD2 | - | CASSFAAGGRDEQFF | TGTGCCAGCAGCTTTGCCGCGGGGGGGCGAGATGAGCAGTTCTTC
TRBJ2-7 | TRBV10-3 | TRBD2 | - | CAIRSASGRSSYEQYF | TGTGCCATCAGGTCTGCTAGCGGCAGGAGCTCCTACGAGCAGTACTTC
TRBJ2-7 | TRBV7-8 | TRBD1 | - | CASSLARQGGYEQYF | TGTGCCAGCAGCTTAGCAAGACAGGGGGGATACGAGCAGTACTTC
TRBJ1-6 | TRBV2 | - | - | CASSALITGNSPLHF | TGTGCCAGCAGTGCCCTCATCACGGGTAATTCACCCCTCCACTTT
TRBJ1-2 | TRBV6-1 | TRBD1 | - | CASSEFQGQGARGYTF | TGTGCCAGCAGTGAGTTCCAGGGACAGGGGGCGCGAGGCTACACCTTC
TRBJ1-6 | TRBV7-9 | TRBD1 | - | CASRQGQGASPLHF | TGTGCCAGCAGACAAGGACAGGGAGCTTCACCCCTCCACTTT
TRBJ2-1 | TRBV2 | - | - | CASRARERDGDEQFF | TGTGCCAGCAGGGCCCGGGAACGAGATGGCGATGAGCAGTTCTTC
TRBJ2-7 | TRBV30 | - | - | CAWSVSQGRTYEQYF | TGTGCCTGGAGTGTAAGCCAGGGAAGGACCTACGAGCAGTACTTC
TRBJ2-7 | TRBV19 | TRBD1 | - | CASSKSTGSYEQYF | TGTGCCAGTAGTAAATCGACAGGGTCCTACGAGCAGTACTTC
TRBJ2-1 | TRBV9 | TRBD2 | - | CASSPSGGAKYNEQFF | TGTGCCAGCAGCCCTAGCGGGGGGGCCAAATACAATGAGCAGTTCTTC
TRBJ1-5 | TRBV27 | TRBD1 | - | CASSSRERKGTGGALSNQPQHF | TGTGCCAGCAGTTCACGAGAGCGTAAGGGGACAGGGGGCGCCTTAAGCAATCAGCCCCAGCATTTT
TRBJ1-5 | TRBV6-5 | - | - | CASSVGVRNQPQHF | TGTGCCAGCAGTGTAGGGGTGCGCAATCAGCCCCAGCATTTT